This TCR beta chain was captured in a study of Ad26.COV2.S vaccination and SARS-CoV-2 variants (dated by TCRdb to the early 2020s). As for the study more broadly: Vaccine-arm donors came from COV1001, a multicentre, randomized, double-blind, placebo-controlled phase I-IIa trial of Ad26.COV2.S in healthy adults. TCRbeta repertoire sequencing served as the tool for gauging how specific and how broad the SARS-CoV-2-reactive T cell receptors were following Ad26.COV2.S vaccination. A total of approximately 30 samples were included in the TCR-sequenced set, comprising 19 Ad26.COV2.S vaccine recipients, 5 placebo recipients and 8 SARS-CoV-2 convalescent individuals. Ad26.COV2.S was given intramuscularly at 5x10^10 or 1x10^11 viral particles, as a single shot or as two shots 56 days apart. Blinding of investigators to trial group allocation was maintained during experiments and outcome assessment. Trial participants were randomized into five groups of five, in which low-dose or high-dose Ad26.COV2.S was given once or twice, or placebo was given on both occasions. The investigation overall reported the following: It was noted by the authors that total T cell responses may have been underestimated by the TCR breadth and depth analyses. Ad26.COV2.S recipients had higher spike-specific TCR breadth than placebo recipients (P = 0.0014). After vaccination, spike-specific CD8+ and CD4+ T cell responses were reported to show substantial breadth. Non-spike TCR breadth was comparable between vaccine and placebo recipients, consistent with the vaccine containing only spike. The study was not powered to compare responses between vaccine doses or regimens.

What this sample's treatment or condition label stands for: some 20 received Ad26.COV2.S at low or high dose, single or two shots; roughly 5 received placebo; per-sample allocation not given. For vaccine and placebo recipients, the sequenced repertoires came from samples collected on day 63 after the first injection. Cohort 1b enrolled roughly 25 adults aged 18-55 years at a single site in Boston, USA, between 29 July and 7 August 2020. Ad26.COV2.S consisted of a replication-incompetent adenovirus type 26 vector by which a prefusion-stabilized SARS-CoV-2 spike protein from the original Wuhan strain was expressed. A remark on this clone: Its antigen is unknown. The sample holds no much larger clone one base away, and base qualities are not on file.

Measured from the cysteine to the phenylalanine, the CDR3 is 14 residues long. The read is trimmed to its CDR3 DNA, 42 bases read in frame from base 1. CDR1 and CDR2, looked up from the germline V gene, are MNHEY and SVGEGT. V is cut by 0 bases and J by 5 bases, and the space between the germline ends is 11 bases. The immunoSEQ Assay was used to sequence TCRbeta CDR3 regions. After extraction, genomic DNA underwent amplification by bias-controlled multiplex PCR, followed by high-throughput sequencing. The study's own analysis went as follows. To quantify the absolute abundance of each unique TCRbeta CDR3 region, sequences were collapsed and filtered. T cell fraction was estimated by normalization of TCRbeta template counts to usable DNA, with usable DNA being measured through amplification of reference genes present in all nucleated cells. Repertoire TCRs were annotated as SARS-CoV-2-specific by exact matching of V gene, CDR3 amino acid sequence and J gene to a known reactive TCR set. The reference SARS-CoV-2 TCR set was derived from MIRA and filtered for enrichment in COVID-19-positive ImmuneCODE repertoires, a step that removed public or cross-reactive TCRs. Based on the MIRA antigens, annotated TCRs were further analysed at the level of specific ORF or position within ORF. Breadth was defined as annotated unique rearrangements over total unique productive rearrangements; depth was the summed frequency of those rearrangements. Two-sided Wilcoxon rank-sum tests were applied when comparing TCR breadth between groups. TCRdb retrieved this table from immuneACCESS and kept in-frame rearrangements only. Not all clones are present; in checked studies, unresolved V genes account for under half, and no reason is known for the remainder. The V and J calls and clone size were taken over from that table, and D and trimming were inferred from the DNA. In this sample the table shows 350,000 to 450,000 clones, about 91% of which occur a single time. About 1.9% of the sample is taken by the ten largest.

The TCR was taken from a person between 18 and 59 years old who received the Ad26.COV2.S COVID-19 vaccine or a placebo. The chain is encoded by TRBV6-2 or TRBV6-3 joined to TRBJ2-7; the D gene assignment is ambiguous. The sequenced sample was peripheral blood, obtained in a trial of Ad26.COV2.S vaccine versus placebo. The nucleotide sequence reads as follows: TGTGCCAGCAGTTACTCGATCAGTTTCGACGAGCAGTACTTC. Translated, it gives CASSYSISFDEQYF.